This T cell receptor (beta chain) was identified in a study of cytomegalovirus exposure and HLA in healthy donors. Study-wide context: Per a later analysis, the 666 first-cohort and 95 to 150 validation repertoires shared one platform.

Assay: immunoSEQ multiplex PCR; the TCRdb copy retains only in-frame clones and omits some. The data hold approximately 190,000 clones, with approximately 82% observed a single time. Notes on this clone: Antigen specificity is unknown.

V lost 8 bases to trimming and J lost 2 bases, with 13 bases between them. Germline lookup yields CDR1 LNHDA and CDR2 SQIVND (reference sequence). The CDR3 spans 14 residues. Study outcomes and limitations: Three chains linked to CMV were shown in vitro to be specific for CMV antigens.

The J gene is TRBJ1-5, the V gene TRBV19, with a possible D match to TRBD1 (5 bases). Sample: PBMCs. This TCR came from a woman aged 25-40 years in good health and CMV-seropositive. CDR3 loop: CASENAGGNQPQHF. The CDR3 bases are TGTGCCAGTGAGAACGCGGGGGGCAATCAGCCCCAGCATTTT.